This record looks at one TCR beta chain sequence and its context. The antigen remains unidentified. This entry comes from a study of blood T cells in healthy people across ages. Findings of the study overall: Naive T cell percentage and TCR beta diversity correlated strongly.

A second PCR, run for about 6 to 12 cycles, used a sample-barcoded 5' primer plus a J-beta primer mix. Sequencing of every sample gave 3 million or more CDR3-containing paired-end reads. TCRdb redid the calling of the 5' RACE reads with MiXCR, one entry per CDR3 protein. The sample includes about a million distinct CDR3 sequences, 45% to 60% of them seen just once. Each donor's blood draw was roughly 10 milliliters of peripheral blood. This CDR3 is built from 16 residues. Germline loops: CDR1 MGHRA, CDR2 YSYEKL. The ends were cut back, 3 bases at V and 5 bases at J, with 16 bases in the middle. Material for sequencing was blood. The clonotype originates from a woman aged 55 to 70 in good health. The chain links TRBV4-1 to TRBJ1-4, with D possibly being TRBD1 (6 bases). The CDR3: CASSHPPDRKNEKLFF. CDR3 DNA sequence: TGCGCCAGCAGCCATCCCCCGGACAGAAAGAATGAAAAACTGTTTTTT.